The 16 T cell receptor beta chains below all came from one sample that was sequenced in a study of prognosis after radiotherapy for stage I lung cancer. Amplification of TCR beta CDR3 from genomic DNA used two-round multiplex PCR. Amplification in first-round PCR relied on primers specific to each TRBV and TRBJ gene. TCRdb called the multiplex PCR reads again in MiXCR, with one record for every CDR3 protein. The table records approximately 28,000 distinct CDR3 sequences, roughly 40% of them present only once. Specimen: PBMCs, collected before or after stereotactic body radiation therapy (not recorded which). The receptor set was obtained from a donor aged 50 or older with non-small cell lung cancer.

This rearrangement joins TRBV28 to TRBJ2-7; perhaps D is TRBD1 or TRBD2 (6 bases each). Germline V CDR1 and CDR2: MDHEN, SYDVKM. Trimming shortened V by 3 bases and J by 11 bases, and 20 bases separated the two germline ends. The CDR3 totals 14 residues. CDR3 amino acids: CASSFYRAHREKYF. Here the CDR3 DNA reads TGTGCCAGCAGTTTCTACAGGGCCCACCGGGAGAAGTACTTC.

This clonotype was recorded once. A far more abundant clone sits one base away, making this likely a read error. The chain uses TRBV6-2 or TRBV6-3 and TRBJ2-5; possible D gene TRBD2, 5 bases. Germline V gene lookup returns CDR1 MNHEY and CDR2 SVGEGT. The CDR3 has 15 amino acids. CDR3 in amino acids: CASSYSGRKGENQYF. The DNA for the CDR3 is TGTGCCAGCAGTTACTCCGGCAGGAAGGGAGAGAACCAGTACTTC.

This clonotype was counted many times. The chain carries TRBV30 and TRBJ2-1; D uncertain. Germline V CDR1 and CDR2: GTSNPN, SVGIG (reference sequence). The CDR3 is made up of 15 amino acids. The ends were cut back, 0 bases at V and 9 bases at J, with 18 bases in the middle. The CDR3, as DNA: TGTGCCTGGAGTGTACCTATCCTCCTCCACGGTGAGCAGTTCTTC. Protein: CAWSVPILLHGEQFF.

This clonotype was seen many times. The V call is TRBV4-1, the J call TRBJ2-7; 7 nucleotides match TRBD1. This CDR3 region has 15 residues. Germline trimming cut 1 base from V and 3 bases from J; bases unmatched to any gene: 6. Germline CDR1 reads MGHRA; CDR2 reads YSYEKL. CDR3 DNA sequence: TGCGCCAGCAGCCAAGCCCCGACAGGGTTCTACGAGCAGTACTTC. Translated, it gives CASSQAPTGFYEQYF.

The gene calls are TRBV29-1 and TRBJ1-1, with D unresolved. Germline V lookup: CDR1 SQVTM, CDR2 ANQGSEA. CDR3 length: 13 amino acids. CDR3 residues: CIVARGMNTEAFF. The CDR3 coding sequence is TGCATTGTTGCTCGGGGAATGAACACTGAAGCTTTCTTT.

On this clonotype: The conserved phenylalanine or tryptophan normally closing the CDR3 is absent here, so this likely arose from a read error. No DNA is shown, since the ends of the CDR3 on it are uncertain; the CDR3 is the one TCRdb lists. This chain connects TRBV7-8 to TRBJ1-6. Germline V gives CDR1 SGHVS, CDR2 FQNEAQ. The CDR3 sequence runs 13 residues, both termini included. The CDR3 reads CASSLAPNSPLYS.

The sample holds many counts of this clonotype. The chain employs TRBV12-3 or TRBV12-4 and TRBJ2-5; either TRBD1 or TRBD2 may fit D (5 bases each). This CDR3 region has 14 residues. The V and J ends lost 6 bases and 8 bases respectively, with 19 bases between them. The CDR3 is CASSFGTLGVTQYF. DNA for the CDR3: TGTGCCAGCAGCTTTGGGACCCTTGGGGTCACCCAGTACTTC.

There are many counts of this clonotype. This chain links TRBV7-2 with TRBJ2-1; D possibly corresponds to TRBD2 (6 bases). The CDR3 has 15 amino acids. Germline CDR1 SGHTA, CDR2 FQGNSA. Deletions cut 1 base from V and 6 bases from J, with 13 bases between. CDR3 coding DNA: TGTGCCAGCAGCTTAGGGCGGGGTCCACCCAATGAGCAGTTCTTC. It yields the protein CASSLGRGPPNEQFF.

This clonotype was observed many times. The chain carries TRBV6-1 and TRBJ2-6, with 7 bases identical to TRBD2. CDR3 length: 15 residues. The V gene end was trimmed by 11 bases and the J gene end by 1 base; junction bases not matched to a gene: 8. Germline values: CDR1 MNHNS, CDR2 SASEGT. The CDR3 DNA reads TGTGCCGGAGCCTCCGGGGGGTCTGGGGCCAACGTCCTGACTTTC. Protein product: CAGASGGSGANVLTF.

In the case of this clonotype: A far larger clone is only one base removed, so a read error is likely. CDR3 bases: TGTGCCAGCCGGACAGGGGGAGATACGCAGTATTTT. Translation: CASRTGGDTQYF. This chain links TRBV6-5 with TRBJ2-3; 10 bases map to TRBD1. CDR1 is MNHEY and CDR2 is SVGAGI in the germline V gene. V lost 8 bases to trimming and J lost 5 bases; unmatched junction nucleotides: 1. CDR3 size: 12 residues.

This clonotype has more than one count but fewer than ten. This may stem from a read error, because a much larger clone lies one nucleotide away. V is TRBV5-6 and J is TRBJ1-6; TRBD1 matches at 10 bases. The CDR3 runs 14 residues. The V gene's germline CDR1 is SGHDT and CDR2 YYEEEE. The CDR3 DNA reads TGTGCCAGCAGCTGGGACAGGGGTAATCCACCCCTCCACTTT. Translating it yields CASSWDRGNPPLHF.

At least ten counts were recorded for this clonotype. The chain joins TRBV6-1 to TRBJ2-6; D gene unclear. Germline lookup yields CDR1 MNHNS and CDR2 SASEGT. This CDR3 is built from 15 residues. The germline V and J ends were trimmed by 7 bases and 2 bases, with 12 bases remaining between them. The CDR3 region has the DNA TGTGCCAGCAAACGAGTGGGCCCTGGGGCCAACGTCCTGACTTTC. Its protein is CASKRVGPGANVLTF.

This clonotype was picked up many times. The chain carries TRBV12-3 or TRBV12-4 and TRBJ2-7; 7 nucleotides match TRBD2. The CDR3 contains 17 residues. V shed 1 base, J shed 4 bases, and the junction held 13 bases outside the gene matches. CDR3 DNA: TGTGCCAGCAGTTTAGTGTGGGGGGGGGAGGAACCTTACGAGCAGTACTTC. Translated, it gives CASSLVWGGEEPYEQYF.

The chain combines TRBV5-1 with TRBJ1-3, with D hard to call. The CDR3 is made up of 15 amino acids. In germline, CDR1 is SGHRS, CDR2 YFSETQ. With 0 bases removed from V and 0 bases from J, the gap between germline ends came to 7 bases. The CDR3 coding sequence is TGCGCCAGCAGCTTGGAAGGGAACTCTGGAAACACCATATATTTT. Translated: CASSLEGNSGNTIYF.

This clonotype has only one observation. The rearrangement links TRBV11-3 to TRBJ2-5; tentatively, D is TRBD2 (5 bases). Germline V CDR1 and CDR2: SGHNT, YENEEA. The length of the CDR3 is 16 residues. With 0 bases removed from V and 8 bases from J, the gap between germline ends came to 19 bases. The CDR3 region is CASSLDPLWGADTQYF. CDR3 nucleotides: TGTGCCAGCAGCTTAGATCCCCTCTGGGGAGCAGATACCCAGTACTTC.

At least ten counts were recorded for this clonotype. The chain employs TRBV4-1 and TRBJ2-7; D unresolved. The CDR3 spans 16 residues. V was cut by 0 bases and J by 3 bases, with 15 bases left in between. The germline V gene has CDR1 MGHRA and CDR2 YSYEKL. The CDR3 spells CASSQDLSGVFYEQYF. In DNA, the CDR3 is TGCGCCAGCAGCCAAGATCTATCGGGCGTTTTCTACGAGCAGTACTTC.